This T cell receptor beta chain is drawn from a study of post-analysis software for immune sequencing data. The overall study: Disease courses included relapsing-remitting, secondary progressive and progressive-relapsing multiple sclerosis. Study-wide results and caveats: In multiple sclerosis, normalized Chao1 diversity was significantly below that of controls.

In this sample, this clonotype turned up a few times. Its target is unknown. TCR beta libraries were prepared from cDNA with unique molecular identifiers. TCRdb re-analysed the PCR reads in MiXCR, keeping a single row per CDR3 protein. Among 750,000 to 950,000 distinct CDR3 sequences, 53% were seen once, and the ten largest hold around 4.5%. Specimen: blood. This TCR was recovered from a girl aged 10 to 17 with multiple sclerosis.

CDR3 amino acids: CASSLGTGNQPQHF. Written as DNA, the CDR3 is TGTGCCAGCAGCTTAGGGACAGGCAATCAGCCCCAGCATTTT. This sequence joins TRBV7-2 and TRBJ1-5; possible D gene TRBD1, 6 bases. The CDR3 is 14 residues long. Trimming removed 1 base at V and 2 bases at J, with 6 bases between. Germline V gene sequence: CDR1 SGHTA, CDR2 FQGNSA.